This TCR beta chain was captured by sequencing in a study of shared clonotypes between healthy human individuals. Across the study: Two women and a few men aged 18 to 49 made up the donors.

This CDR3 is 15 amino acids long. The germline V gene has CDR1 SGHRS and CDR2 YFSETQ. J lost 8 bases, V lost 2 bases, and 8 bases had no gene match. This was a deep-level run. As originally analysed: From ImmunoSEQ came sequences covering only the junction and carrying no quality scores, so filtering differed. The protocol was immunoSEQ multiplex PCR, while the TCRdb copy is restricted to in-frame clones and leaves out a portion. V and J calls and clone size are as listed in that table; D and trimming were resolved from the DNA. The sample lists hundreds of thousands of clones, 70% to 80% seen once, with about 12% in the top ten.

What was sequenced was PBMCs. The chain carries TRBV5-1 and TRBJ2-1, with 9 bases lining up with TRBD1. The receptor was derived from a woman aged 40 to 50 in good health. Some clones in this sample may be carry-over from other donors' samples. The CDR3 bases are TGCGCCAGCAGCTTCCCGGGACAGGGATTCGATGAGCAGTTCTTC. It is translated as CASSFPGQGFDEQFF.